A single sample is the source of the 27 T cell receptor beta chains below, sequenced in a study of CD8+ T cells in alopecia areata. Extraction of RNA preceded its reverse transcription into cDNA, which served as the sequencing template. Data came from immunoSEQ multiplex PCR; TCRdb stores just in-frame clones and leaves some out. The sample holds fewer than 350,000 clones, 55% to 75% seen once. Treatment indicated: oral pan-JAK inhibitor, 5-10 mg twice daily. Sequenced here: CD4+ T cells sorted from blood, sampled at week 24, from a patient treated with tofacitinib. These receptors were obtained from a human donor with alopecia areata.

The chain joins TRBV6-1 to TRBJ1-1; no clear D. CDR1 MNHNS and CDR2 SASEGT come from the germline V gene. The CDR3 loop spans 12 amino acids. V lost 6 bases, J lost 3 bases, and 8 bases lay in between. CDR3 sequence: CASRRRDTEAFF. CDR3 DNA sequence: TGTGCCAGCAGGAGGCGGGACACTGAAGCTTTCTTT.

This chain connects TRBV21-1 to TRBJ2-7; the table's D call of TRBD1 was not tested on the DNA. TRBV21-1 is deemed a pseudogene. The CDR3 is made up of 18 amino acids. CDR3 loop: CASSNGGTNRGTSYEQYF. The CDR3 DNA reads TGTGCCAGCAGCAACGGTGGGACCAACAGGGGAACCTCCTACGAGCAGTACTTC.

This clone was counted between two and nine times. This chain connects TRBV5-1 to TRBJ1-1; D call uncertain. The CDR3 runs 14 residues. CDR1 is SGHRS and CDR2 is YFSETQ in the germline V gene. Trimming stripped 6 bases from V and 2 bases from J, with 14 bases between. In nucleotides, the CDR3 is TGCGCCAGCAAGTATGACAATATTAACACTGAAGCTTTCTTT. The encoded protein is CASKYDNINTEAFF.

V is TRBV4-2 and J is TRBJ2-5, with 7 bases that match TRBD2. The CDR3 runs to 14 residues. V lost 4 bases to trimming and J lost 4 bases; unmatched junction nucleotides: 6. The germline CDR1 and CDR2 sequences are LGHNA and YNFKEQ. CDR3 sequence reads: CASSPWGGGETQYF. The DNA of the CDR3 is TGTGCCAGCAGCCCCTGGGGCGGGGGAGAGACCCAGTACTTC.

V and J are TRBV19 and TRBJ1-2; D not certain. Between the trimmed V and J ends, which lost 1 base and 8 bases, there was a span of 8 bases. CDR1 and CDR2 from the germline V gene are LNHDA and SQIVND (reference sequence). The length of the CDR3 is 12 residues. The DNA for the CDR3 is TGTGCCAGTAGTATAGTCCCGCAGGGCTACACCTTC. Protein sequence: CASSIVPQGYTF.

The chain joins TRBV7-9 to TRBJ2-6; unclear D gene. Germline V lookup: CDR1 SEHNR, CDR2 FQNEAQ (reference sequence). V shed 8 bases and J shed 3 bases, with 8 bases lying between them. This CDR3 has 13 amino acids. The CDR3, as DNA: TGTGCCAGCGGTCCGGGTGGGGCCAACGTCCTGACTTTC. Amino acid sequence: CASGPGGANVLTF.

In its sample, this clone was seen a few times. The chain couples TRBV7-2 to TRBJ2-7; no clear D. This CDR3 has 13 residues. Germline V lookup: CDR1 SGHTA, CDR2 FQGNSA. The V and J ends lost 5 bases and 4 bases respectively, with 12 bases between them. CDR3: CASSPPGVYEQYF. In DNA form, the CDR3 reads TGTGCCAGCAGCCCGCCTGGGGTGTACGAGCAGTACTTC.

The V gene is TRBV18, the J gene TRBJ2-7; D is possibly TRBD1 (6 bases). The CDR3 totals 12 residues. Deletions cut 4 bases from V and 4 bases from J, with 8 bases between. CDR1 and CDR2 (germline): KGHSH, LQKENI. The CDR3 here is CASSLQGYEQYF. The CDR3 nucleotides read TGTGCCAGCTCACTACAGGGTTACGAGCAGTACTTC.

In this sample, this clone turned up once. The chain joins TRBV7-9 to TRBJ2-3; D unresolved. This CDR3 contains 13 residues. In germline, CDR1 is SEHNR, CDR2 FQNEAQ (reference sequence). V dropped 5 bases and J dropped 4 bases, with 10 bases sitting between them. DNA of the CDR3: TGTGCCAGCAGCCCCCCTTCGGCAGATACGCAGTATTTT. Its translation is CASSPPSADTQYF.

The chain links TRBV30 to TRBJ2-5; no clear D gene. Deletions cut 4 bases from V and 4 bases from J, with 7 bases between. The CDR3 is 11 amino acids. Germline V CDR1 and CDR2: GTSNPN, SVGIG (reference sequence). CDR3 amino acids: CAWIVGETQYF. CDR3 DNA sequence: TGTGCCTGGATCGTGGGAGAGACCCAGTACTTC.

The rearrangement joins TRBV6-6 to TRBJ2-7; D not resolved. This CDR3 region has 13 residues. CDR1 and CDR2 from the germline V gene are MNHNY and SVGAGI (reference sequence). V lost 0 bases and J lost 5, with 8 bases in between. The DNA of the CDR3 is TGTGCCAGCAGTTACTCGATCGGACACGAGCAGTACTTC. Its protein product is CASSYSIGHEQYF.

CDR3 sequence reads: CAAQGTSTADANTGELFF. CDR3 nucleotides: TGTGCCGCTCAGGGGACTTCCACGGCCGACGCGAACACCGGGGAGCTGTTTTTT. This chain links TRBV5-3 with TRBJ2-2, with D possibly being TRBD1 or TRBD2 (6 bases each). TRBV5-3 is labeled an ORF, and its function is uncertain. The CDR3 sequence is 18 residues long. Trimming took off 10 bases at V and 0 bases at J, with 25 bases between the two ends.

The chain links TRBV7-2 to TRBJ1-1; a possible D gene is TRBD1 (5 bases). Germline CDR1 reads SGHTA; CDR2 reads FQGNSA. The CDR3 runs 13 residues. V was pared by 0 bases and J by 5 bases, with 7 bases between. CDR3 in DNA: TGTGCCAGCAGCTTAGCCCAGGGAACTGAAGCTTTCTTT. Its translation: CASSLAQGTEAFF.

This rearrangement joins TRBV29-1 to TRBJ1-1, with D perhaps matching TRBD1 (6 bases). Germline V lookup: CDR1 SQVTM, CDR2 ANQGSEA. Trimming removed 4 bases at V and 5 bases at J, with 14 bases between. This CDR3 is built from 13 residues. The CDR3 nucleotides read TGCAGCGTTGGTCAGGGGCAGGGGACTGAAGCTTTCTTT. This encodes CSVGQGQGTEAFF.

The rearrangement uses TRBV28 and TRBJ1-5, with TRBD1 matching over 7 bases. This CDR3 region has 14 residues. V was clipped by 8 bases and J by 1 base; unmatched bases: 5. Germline V gives CDR1 MDHEN, CDR2 SYDVKM. The chain's CDR3 is CASWIQGSNQPQHF. Here the CDR3 DNA reads TGTGCCAGCTGGATACAGGGGAGCAATCAGCCCCAGCATTTT.

The V and J genes are TRBV30 and TRBJ2-4; TRBD1 might be the D (5 bases). Germline V gene lookup returns CDR1 GTSNPN and CDR2 SVGIG (reference sequence). The CDR3 consists of 14 residues. V was pared by 1 base and J by 0 bases, with 7 bases between. Written as DNA, the CDR3 is TGTGCCTGGAGTGCTGGGGCAGCCAAAAACATTCAGTACTTC. Its translation: CAWSAGAAKNIQYF.

The rearrangement joins TRBV30 to TRBJ2-7; possibly TRBD1 for D (6 bases). The CDR3 is 11 amino acids. CDR1 is GTSNPN, CDR2 SVGIG, per germline (reference sequence). CDR3 loop: CAAGVSYEQYF. Written as DNA, the CDR3 is TGTGCTGCAGGGGTCTCCTACGAGCAGTACTTC.

The V call is TRBV5-4, the J call TRBJ2-5; D is unclear. This CDR3 has 13 amino acids. Germline-derived CDR1 and CDR2 are SGHNT and YYREEE (reference sequence). Trimming shortened V by 4 bases and J by 1 base, and 8 bases separated the two germline ends. In nucleotides, the CDR3 is TGTGCCAGCAGCGGCAGCACCCAAGAGACCCAGTACTTC. It codes for CASSGSTQETQYF.

On this clone: The junction departs from the called germline gene at one end, perhaps through a read error. The rearrangement joins TRBV2 to TRBJ1-5; maybe TRBD1 (6 bases). This CDR3 comprises 12 residues. Looked up from germline, CDR1 is SNHLY and CDR2 is FYNNEI. The CDR3 sequence: CASTRRGGRLYF. The DNA of the CDR3 is TGTGCCAGCACTCGCAGGGGCGGTCGGTTGTATTTT.

The chain employs TRBV19 and TRBJ2-2; perhaps TRBD1 as D (5 bases). Per the germline V gene, CDR1 is LNHDA and CDR2 is SQIVND (reference sequence). CDR3 length: 16 amino acids. V dropped 1 base and J dropped 5 bases, with 14 bases sitting between them. The CDR3 loop is CASSIALRVPTGELFF. The CDR3 DNA is TGTGCCAGTAGTATAGCCCTCAGGGTTCCGACCGGGGAGCTGTTTTTT.

The chain carries TRBV4-1 and TRBJ1-1, with D possibly being TRBD1 (5 bases). This CDR3 has 14 amino acids. Germline assignment: CDR1 MGHRA and CDR2 YSYEKL. Trimming stripped 1 base from V and 1 base from J, with 7 bases between. As DNA, the CDR3 is TGCGCCAGCAGCCAAGTAGGGGCGAACACTGAAGCTTTCTTT. Protein: CASSQVGANTEAFF.

The chain has TRBV5-4 and TRBJ1-4; maybe TRBD1 (6 bases). The CDR3 contains 14 residues. CDR1 and CDR2 (germline): SGHNT, YYREEE (reference sequence). Between the trimmed V and J ends, which lost 9 bases and 4 bases, there was a span of 16 bases. CDR3 sequence reads: CATSEGVGNEKLFF. CDR3 DNA sequence: TGTGCCACCTCGGAGGGGGTCGGTAATGAAAAACTGTTTTTT.

The rearrangement uses TRBV10-3 and TRBJ1-1; the D gene is possibly TRBD1 (6 bases). V was clipped by 6 bases and J by 6 bases, with 20 bases between them. This CDR3 region has 15 residues. Germline V gene sequence: CDR1 ENHRY, CDR2 SYGVKD. CDR3 DNA sequence: TGTGCCATCAGGGCTGACAAGGGGGGTAATCCTGAAGCTTTCTTT. Its protein is CAIRADKGGNPEAFF.

V gene TRBV28 combines with J gene TRBJ1-5; the D is unclear. The CDR3 covers 15 residues. Per germline, CDR1 MDHEN and CDR2 SYDVKM. V lost 2 bases to trimming and J lost 1 base, with 9 bases between them. DNA for the CDR3: TGTGCCAGCAGTTTACCCAGGCCGAGCAATCAGCCCCAGCATTTT. It yields the protein CASSLPRPSNQPQHF.

This clone is a singleton in its sample. V is TRBV27 and J is TRBJ1-4, with D perhaps TRBD1 (6 bases). V lost 6 bases and J lost 6, with 20 bases in between. The CDR3 has 16 residues. CDR1 MNHEY and CDR2 SMNVEV come from the germline V gene (reference sequence). This CDR3 is CASRHRPGGGYEKLFF. In DNA form, the CDR3 reads TGTGCCAGCAGGCATCGACCGGGAGGGGGATATGAAAAACTGTTTTTT.

The table lists this clone with a count of one. CDR3 protein: CSVLEVYTF. CDR3 sequence (DNA): TGCAGCGTGTTAGAGGTCTACACCTTC. V and J are TRBV29-1 and TRBJ1-2; D gene ambiguous. The CDR3 covers 9 residues. The germline V and J ends were trimmed by 6 bases and 10 bases, with 9 bases remaining between them. Germline CDR1 reads SQVTM; CDR2 reads ANQGSEA.

The sample holds a few counts of this clone. The rearrangement links TRBV6-1 to TRBJ1-3; D uncertain. CDR3 length equals 14 residues. Trimming cost V 6 bases and J 0 bases, with 9 bases left between them. Germline lookup yields CDR1 MNHNS and CDR2 SASEGT. The DNA of the CDR3 is TGTGCCAGCAGCCCAGGACGCTCTGGAAACACCATATATTTT. Its protein product is CASSPGRSGNTIYF.